Below, one TCR beta chain is given with its context. This sample was taken from a study of blood T cell repertoires in COVID-19. Study-wide background: Samples of COVID-19 (acute and convalescent) were obtained from the United States, Italy and Spain.

The V gene lost 0 bases and the J gene lost 2 bases, with 11 bases spanning the gap. The CDR3 spans 15 residues. The germline V gene encodes CDR1 SGDLS and CDR2 YYNGEE. Authors' processing steps: Estimates of nucleated cell counts were drawn from the amplification of reference gene primers. Assay: immunoSEQ multiplex PCR; the TCRdb copy retains only in-frame clones and omits some. V, J and clone size derive from that table, while D and trimming were established from the DNA sequence. The table lists about 260,000 clones, around 87% of them singletons. The material sequenced was peripheral blood. This TCR was sampled from a woman aged 45-59 years who had recovered from COVID-19. The chain is built from TRBV9 and TRBJ2-5, with unresolved D. The CDR3 loop reads CASSVVSGRQETQYF. For the CDR3, the DNA is TGTGCCAGCAGCGTAGTGTCGGGTCGACAAGAGACCCAGTACTTC.